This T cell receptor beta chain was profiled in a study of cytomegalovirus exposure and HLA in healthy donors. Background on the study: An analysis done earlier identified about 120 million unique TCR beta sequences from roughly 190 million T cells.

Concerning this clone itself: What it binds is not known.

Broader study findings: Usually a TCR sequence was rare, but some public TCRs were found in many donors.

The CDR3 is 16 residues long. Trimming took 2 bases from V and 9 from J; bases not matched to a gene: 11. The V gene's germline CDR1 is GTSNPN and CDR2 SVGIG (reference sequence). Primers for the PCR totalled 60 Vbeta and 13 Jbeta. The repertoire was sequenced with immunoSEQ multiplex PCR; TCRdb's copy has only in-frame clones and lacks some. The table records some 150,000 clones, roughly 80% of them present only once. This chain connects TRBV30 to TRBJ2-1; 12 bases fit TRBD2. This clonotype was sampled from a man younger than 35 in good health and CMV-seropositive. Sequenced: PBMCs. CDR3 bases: TGTGCCTGGAGTAGGCCGCTAGCGGGGGGGCGGGGTGAGCAGTTCTTC. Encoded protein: CAWSRPLAGGRGEQFF. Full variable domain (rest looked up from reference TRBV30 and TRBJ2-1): SQTIHQWPATLVQPVGSPLSLECTVEGTSNPNLYWYRQAAGRGLQLLFYSVGIGQISSEVPQNLSASRPQDRQFILSSKKLLLSDSGFYLCAWSRPLAGGRGEQFFGPGTRLTVL.